One sample yielded the 5 T cell receptor beta chains listed below, sequenced in a study of T cells in Graves' hyperthyroidism and ophthalmopathy. From RNA transcripts, TCR beta CDR3 regions were amplified. HTBI primers were the set used in a first-round RT-PCR of the TCR CDR3. TCRdb redid the calling of the multiplex PCR reads with MiXCR, one entry per CDR3 protein. The table records roughly 420,000 distinct CDR3 sequences, roughly 13% of them present only once. Sequencing was carried out using blood. All receptors derive from a woman between 18 and 29 years old with Graves' hyperthyroidism.

DNA for the CDR3: TGTGCCAGCAGTTACAGGGGACTAGCGGGAGGGCCCTCCTACAATGAGCAGTTCTTC. This translates into CASSYRGLAGGPSYNEQFF. The gene calls are TRBV6-6 and TRBJ2-1, with 16 bases identical to TRBD2. Germline trimming cut 2 bases from V and 0 bases from J; bases unmatched to any gene: 4. The CDR3 runs 19 residues. Germline assignment: CDR1 MNHNY and CDR2 SVGAGI (reference sequence).

Ten or more counts support this clonotype. The V call is TRBV2, the J call TRBJ1-6; TRBD1 matches 7 bases. This CDR3 contains 14 residues. The V gene end was trimmed by 8 bases and the J gene end by 5 bases; junction bases not matched to a gene: 6. Per the germline V gene, CDR1 is SNHLY and CDR2 is FYNNEI. The CDR3: CASQKGQNNSPLHF. The CDR3, as DNA: TGTGCCAGCCAGAAGGGACAGAATAATTCACCCCTCCACTTT.

The chain employs TRBV5-6 and TRBJ1-1; D is possibly TRBD1 (6 bases). The germline V gene has CDR1 SGHDT and CDR2 YYEEEE. Trimming left V 4 bases short and J 7 bases short, with 20 bases between. The CDR3 extends over 15 amino acids. The CDR3 sequence: CASSNPPTGASEAFF. CDR3 nucleotide sequence: TGTGCCAGCAGCAATCCCCCCACGGGGGCAAGTGAAGCTTTCTTT.

This clonotype has more than one count but fewer than ten. The chain combines TRBV6-9 with TRBJ1-2; TRBD1 matches at 8 bases. J gave up 3 bases and V 2 bases, and 23 bases lay outside the gene matches. The CDR3 contains 21 residues. Per the germline V gene, CDR1 is MNHGY and CDR2 is SVAAGI. CDR3 nucleotides: TGTGCCAGCAGTTATGGCCCCATCGGACAGGGACCGACCGATTCGCACTATGGCTACACCTTC. Translated, it gives CASSYGPIGQGPTDSHYGYTF.

This clonotype came up many times. The V gene is TRBV12-3 or TRBV12-4, the J gene TRBJ2-7; 9 bases are shared with TRBD1. With V trimmed by 6 bases and J by 3 bases, 12 bases remained unmatched. This CDR3 has 16 residues. DNA of the CDR3: TGTGCCAGCAGCCCCATAGTCGAGACAGGGGGCTACGAGCAGTACTTC. This gives the protein CASSPIVETGGYEQYF.